A selection of T cell receptor beta chains follows, all from one sample in a study of monozygotic twins with inflammatory bowel disease. TCRdb re-analyzed the 5' RACE reads; it lists each CDR3 protein once, without DNA. This sample contains 160,000 or so distinct CDR3 sequences. Sequencing was done on a sample of blood. The receptors were gathered from a human donor with ulcerative colitis or Crohn's disease, or a healthy co-twin of an affected twin (not recorded which). CDR3s include the opening cysteine and the closing phenylalanine or tryptophan.

V gene: TRBV5-6
J gene: TRBJ1-4
CDR3 protein: CASIRKPGQGHEKLFF

V gene: TRBV7-2
J gene: TRBJ1-5
CDR3 protein: CASSPYGHSNQPQHF

V gene: TRBV5-5
J gene: TRBJ1-5
CDR3 protein: CASSLKGKDQPQHF

V gene: TRBV5-1
J gene: TRBJ2-7
CDR3 protein: CASSLAGGFAYEQYF

V gene: TRBV20-1
J gene: TRBJ1-3
CDR3 protein: CSAMRASGNTIYF

V gene: TRBV9
J gene: TRBJ2-5
CDR3 protein: CASSIRGQGAETQYF

V gene: TRBV20-1
J gene: TRBJ2-5
CDR3 protein: CSARDFRDSRETQYF

V gene: TRBV5-1
J gene: TRBJ2-7
CDR3 protein: CASSDSSYEQYF

V gene: TRBV7-9
J gene: TRBJ1-4
CDR3 protein: CASSSQIQEKLFF

V gene: TRBV30
J gene: TRBJ2-2
CDR3 protein: CAWSRAGAYTGELFF

V gene: TRBV7-2
J gene: TRBJ2-3
CDR3 protein: CASSLDASRRDTQYF

V gene: TRBV29-1
J gene: TRBJ2-3
CDR3 protein: CSAKSGSGTDTQYF